Detailed here is one T cell receptor beta chain. TCRdb's table, derived via immunoSEQ multiplex PCR, lists solely in-frame clones and lacks some. The table records approximately 89,000 clones, nearly 90% of them present only once. Germline V lookup: CDR1 LNHDA, CDR2 SQIVND (reference sequence). The CDR3 totals 14 residues. The ends lost 4 bases at V and 2 bases at J; junction bases unmatched: 5. The data originate from a study of T cell responses to AZD1222 COVID-19 vaccine. The sequence was collected from an adult in good health. V gene TRBV19 combines with J gene TRBJ2-7, with 7 bases lining up with TRBD1. The sample consisted of peripheral blood, taken on day 0 of AZD1222 vaccination. In DNA, the CDR3 is TGTGCCAGTAGTACTAGACAGGGCCCCTACGAGCAGTACTTC. It is translated as CASSTRQGPYEQYF.